This paragraph reports one T cell receptor (beta chain). As yet, its antigen is unknown. This sample is part of a study of cytomegalovirus exposure and HLA in healthy donors. Study summary: Counted in an early data release were about 80 million unique TCRs from HLA-typed donors.

Both 60 Vbeta primers and 13 Jbeta primers went into the PCR. The protocol was immunoSEQ multiplex PCR, while the TCRdb copy is restricted to in-frame clones and leaves out a portion. The repertoire holds 150,000 to 200,000 clones, with 75% to 90% as singletons. The study, taken as a whole, reports: With later analysis, a missense DCLRE1C variant became linked to TCR beta V- and J-gene trimming.

CDR1 LGHNA and CDR2 YSLEER come from the germline V gene. J lost 2 bases, V lost 2 bases, and 18 bases had no gene match. The CDR3 covers 21 residues. V gene TRBV4-3 combines with J gene TRBJ1-5, with 10 bases identical to TRBD1. The clonotype originates from a man in his forties in good health and CMV-seropositive. Sequenced sample: PBMCs. CDR3 nucleotide sequence: TGCGCCAGCAGCCAAATAGGCGGGAGGGGACAGGGGTTTTTGCGCAATCAGCCCCAGCATTTT. Its protein is CASSQIGGRGQGFLRNQPQHF.